This TCR beta chain came from a study of T cell responses to AZD1222 COVID-19 vaccine. General observations from the study: Seropositive status at baseline applied to only six AZD1222 recipients. Targeting of unmutated variant regions was reportedly seen in nearly half of spike-specific TCRs. Spike-wide coverage was observed for vaccine-associated CD4 TCRs, with dominant responses at 160-218 and 743-854. Repertoires in all cases were sampled only once the peak T cell response had passed.

Details on this clone: The antigen is undetermined.

Data came from immunoSEQ multiplex PCR; TCRdb stores just in-frame clones and leaves some out. The sample has 130,000 or so clones, 91% seen once. In germline, CDR1 is LNHDA, CDR2 SQIVND (reference sequence). V lost 1 base to trimming and J lost 1 base; unmatched junction nucleotides: 8. The CDR3 has 17 amino acids. The rearrangement joins TRBV19 to TRBJ1-1; 8 nucleotides align to TRBD1. This TCR came from an adult in good health. This sample comprised peripheral blood, obtained on day 0 of AZD1222 vaccination. The CDR3 spells CASSIGSGGVPNTEAFF. CDR3 nucleotide sequence: TGTGCCAGTAGTATAGGTTCAGGGGGCGTACCGAACACTGAAGCTTTCTTT.